This TCR beta chain is from a study of T cell responses to AZD1222 COVID-19 vaccine. Whole-study findings and limits: Just a handful of AZD1222 recipients were seropositive at baseline. Only after the peak T cell response were repertoires sampled. Across the whole spike, CD4 TCRs peaked at regions 160-218 and 743-854.

Generated by immunoSEQ multiplex PCR, the TCRdb table keeps only in-frame clones and is missing some. The data show tens of thousands of clones, around 90% seen once. As to this clone: Its antigen remains unidentified.

The V gene lost 6 bases and the J gene lost 7 bases, with 13 bases spanning the gap. The CDR3 loop spans 13 amino acids. Germline V gene data show CDR1 as SGHVS and CDR2 as FNYEAQ. This sequence originates from an adult in good health. The rearrangement links TRBV7-6 to TRBJ1-5; D is possibly TRBD1 (6 bases). The sample in question was peripheral blood, obtained on day 0 of AZD1222 vaccination. The DNA of the CDR3 is TGTGCCAGCAGTAGAAGGGGGAACCAGCCCCAGCATTTT. It specifies CASSRRGNQPQHF.